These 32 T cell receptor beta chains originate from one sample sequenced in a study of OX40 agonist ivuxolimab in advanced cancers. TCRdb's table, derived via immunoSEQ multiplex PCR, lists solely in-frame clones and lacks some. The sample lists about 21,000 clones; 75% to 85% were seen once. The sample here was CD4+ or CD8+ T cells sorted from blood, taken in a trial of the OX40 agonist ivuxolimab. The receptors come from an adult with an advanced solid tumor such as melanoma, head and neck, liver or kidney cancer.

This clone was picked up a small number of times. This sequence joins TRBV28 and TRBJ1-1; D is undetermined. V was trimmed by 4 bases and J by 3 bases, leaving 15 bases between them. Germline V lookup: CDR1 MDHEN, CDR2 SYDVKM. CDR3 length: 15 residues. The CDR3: CASSSQIGRYTEAFF. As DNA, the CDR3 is TGTGCCAGCAGTTCCCAAATTGGGCGTTACACTGAAGCTTTCTTT.

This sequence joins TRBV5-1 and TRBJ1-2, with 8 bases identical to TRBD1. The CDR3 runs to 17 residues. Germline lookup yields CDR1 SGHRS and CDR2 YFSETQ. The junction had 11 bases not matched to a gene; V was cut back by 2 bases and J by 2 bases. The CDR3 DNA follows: TGCGCCAGCAGCTTCGACAGGGGATCGGTGGGAAACTATGGCTACACCTTC. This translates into CASSFDRGSVGNYGYTF.

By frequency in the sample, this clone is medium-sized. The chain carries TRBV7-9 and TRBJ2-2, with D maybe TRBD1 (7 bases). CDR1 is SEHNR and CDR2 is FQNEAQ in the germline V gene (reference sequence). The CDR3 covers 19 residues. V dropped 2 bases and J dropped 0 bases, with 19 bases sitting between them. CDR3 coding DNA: TGTGCCAGCAGCTTATTTAGGAGGGGGCGCCTCTCGAACACCGGGGAGCTGTTTTTT. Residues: CASSLFRRGRLSNTGELFF.

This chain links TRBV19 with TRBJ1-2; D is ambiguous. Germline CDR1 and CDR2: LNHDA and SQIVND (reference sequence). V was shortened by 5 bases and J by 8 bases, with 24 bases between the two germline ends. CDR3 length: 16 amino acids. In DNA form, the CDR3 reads TGTGCCAGTAGTCCAAGTGTGGGTCGGAGCCCCTGGGGCTACACCTTC. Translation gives CASSPSVGRSPWGYTF.

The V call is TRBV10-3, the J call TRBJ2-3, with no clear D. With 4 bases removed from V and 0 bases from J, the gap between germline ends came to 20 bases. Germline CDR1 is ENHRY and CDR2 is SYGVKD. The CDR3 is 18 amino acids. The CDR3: CAISGSQGKLTSTDTQYF. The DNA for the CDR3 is TGTGCCATCAGTGGGAGCCAAGGCAAGTTGACTAGCACAGATACGCAGTATTTT.

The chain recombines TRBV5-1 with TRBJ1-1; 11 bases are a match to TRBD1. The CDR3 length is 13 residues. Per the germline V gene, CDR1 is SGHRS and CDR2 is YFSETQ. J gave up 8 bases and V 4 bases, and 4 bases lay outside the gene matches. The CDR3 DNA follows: TGCGCCAGCAGCCTGGACAGGGGGCGAGAAGCTTTCTTT. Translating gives CASSLDRGREAFF.

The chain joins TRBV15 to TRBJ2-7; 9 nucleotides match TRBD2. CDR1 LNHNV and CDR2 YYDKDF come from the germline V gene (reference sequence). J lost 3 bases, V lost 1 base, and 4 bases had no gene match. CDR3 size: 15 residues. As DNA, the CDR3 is TGTGCCACCAGCAGAGCGGCGGGGGGGGACTACGAGCAGTACTTC. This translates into CATSRAAGGDYEQYF.

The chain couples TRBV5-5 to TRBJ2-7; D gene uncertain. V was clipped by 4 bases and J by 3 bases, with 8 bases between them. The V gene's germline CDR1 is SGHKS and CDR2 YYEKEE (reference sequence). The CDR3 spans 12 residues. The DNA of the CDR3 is TGTGCCAGCAGCCGCCCGGACTACGAGCAGTACTTC. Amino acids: CASSRPDYEQYF.

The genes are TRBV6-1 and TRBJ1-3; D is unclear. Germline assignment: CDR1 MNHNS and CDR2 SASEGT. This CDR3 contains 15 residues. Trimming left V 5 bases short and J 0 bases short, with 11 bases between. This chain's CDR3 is CASSLGRTSGNTIYF. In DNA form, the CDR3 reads TGTGCCAGCAGTTTAGGTCGGACCTCTGGAAACACCATATATTTT.

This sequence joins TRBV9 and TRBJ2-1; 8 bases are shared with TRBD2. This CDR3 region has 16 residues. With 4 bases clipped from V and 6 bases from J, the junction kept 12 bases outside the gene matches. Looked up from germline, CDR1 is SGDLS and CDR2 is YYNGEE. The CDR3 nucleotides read TGTGCCAGCAGCTTACTATCTAGCGGGTGGCCCAATGAGCAGTTCTTC. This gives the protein CASSLLSSGWPNEQFF. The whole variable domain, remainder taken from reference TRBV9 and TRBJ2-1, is DSGVTQTPKHLITATGQRVTLRCSPRSGDLSVYWYQQSLDQGLQFLIQYYNGEERAKGNILERFSAQQFPDLHSELNLSSLELGDSALYFCASSLLSSGWPNEQFFGPGTRLTVL.

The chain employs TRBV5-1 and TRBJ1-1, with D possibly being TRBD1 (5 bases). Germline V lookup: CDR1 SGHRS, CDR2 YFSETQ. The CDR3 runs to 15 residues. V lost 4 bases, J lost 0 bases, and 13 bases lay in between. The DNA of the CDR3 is TGCGCCAGCAGCCGACGGGACGGACTGAACACTGAAGCTTTCTTT. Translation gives CASSRRDGLNTEAFF.

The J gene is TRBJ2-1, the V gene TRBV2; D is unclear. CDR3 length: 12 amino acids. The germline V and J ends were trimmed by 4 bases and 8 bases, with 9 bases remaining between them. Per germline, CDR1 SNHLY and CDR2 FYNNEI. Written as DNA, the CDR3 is TGTGCCAGCAGTGCAGAACCGGATGAGCAGTTCTTC. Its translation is CASSAEPDEQFF.

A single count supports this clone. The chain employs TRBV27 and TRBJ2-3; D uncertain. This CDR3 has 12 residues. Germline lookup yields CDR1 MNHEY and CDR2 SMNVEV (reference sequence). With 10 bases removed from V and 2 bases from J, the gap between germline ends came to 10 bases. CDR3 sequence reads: CATLSATDTQYF. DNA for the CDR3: TGTGCCACCTTGAGCGCCACAGATACGCAGTATTTT.

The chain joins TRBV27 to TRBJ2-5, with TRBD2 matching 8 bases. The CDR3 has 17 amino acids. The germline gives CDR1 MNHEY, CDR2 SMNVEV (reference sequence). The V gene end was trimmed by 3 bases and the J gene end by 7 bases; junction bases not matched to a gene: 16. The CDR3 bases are TGTGCCAGCAGTTTCGGGGGGGGAACAGGGCCCCCGGGGACCCAGTACTTC. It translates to CASSFGGGTGPPGTQYF.

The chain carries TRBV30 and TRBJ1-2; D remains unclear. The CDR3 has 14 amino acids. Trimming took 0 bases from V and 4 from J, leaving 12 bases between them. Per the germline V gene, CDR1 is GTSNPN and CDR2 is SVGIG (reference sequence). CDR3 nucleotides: TGTGCCTGGAGTGTACGTGGGCTGATCTATGGCTACACCTTC. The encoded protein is CAWSVRGLIYGYTF.

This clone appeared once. CDR3 in DNA: TGTGCCAGCAGCGTAGATTCCGGCGGCTTCACAGATACGCAGTATTTT. Translating gives CASSVDSGGFTDTQYF. This chain uses TRBV9 with TRBJ2-3; D uncertain. V gave up 0 bases and J gave up 2 bases, with 13 bases separating them. CDR1 is SGDLS, CDR2 YYNGEE, per germline. The CDR3 totals 16 residues.

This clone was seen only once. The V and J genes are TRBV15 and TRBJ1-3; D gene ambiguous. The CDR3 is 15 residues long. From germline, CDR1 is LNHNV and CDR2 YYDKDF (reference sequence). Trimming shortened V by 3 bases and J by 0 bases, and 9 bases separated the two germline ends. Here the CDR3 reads CATSSQISSGNTIYF. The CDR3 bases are TGTGCCACCAGCAGTCAGATCAGCTCTGGAAACACCATATATTTT.

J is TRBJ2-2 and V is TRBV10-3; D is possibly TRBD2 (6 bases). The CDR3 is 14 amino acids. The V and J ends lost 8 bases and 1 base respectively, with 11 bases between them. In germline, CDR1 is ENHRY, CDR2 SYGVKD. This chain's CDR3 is CAIWGGQNTGELFF. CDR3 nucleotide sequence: TGTGCCATCTGGGGAGGACAGAACACCGGGGAGCTGTTTTTT.

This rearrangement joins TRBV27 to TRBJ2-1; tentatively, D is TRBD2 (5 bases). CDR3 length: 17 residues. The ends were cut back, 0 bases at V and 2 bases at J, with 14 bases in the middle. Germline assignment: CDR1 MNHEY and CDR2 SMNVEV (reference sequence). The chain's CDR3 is CASSLSSAGLAYNEQFF. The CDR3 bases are TGTGCCAGCAGTTTATCGAGCGCGGGCTTAGCCTACAATGAGCAGTTCTTC.

CDR3 in DNA: TGTGCCAGCAGCTTAACGGGACAAGAAAACACCGGGGAGCTGTTTTTT. Translating it yields CASSLTGQENTGELFF. The V and J genes are TRBV7-8 and TRBJ2-2; D might be TRBD1 (6 bases). The V gene lost 2 bases and the J gene lost 2 bases, with 12 bases spanning the gap. The CDR3 length is 16 residues. Germline CDR1 SGHVS, CDR2 FQNEAQ.

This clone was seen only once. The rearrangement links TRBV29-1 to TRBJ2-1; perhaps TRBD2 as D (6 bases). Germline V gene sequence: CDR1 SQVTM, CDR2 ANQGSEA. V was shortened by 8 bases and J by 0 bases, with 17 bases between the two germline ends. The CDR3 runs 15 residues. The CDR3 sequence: CSTLTDGSSYNEQFF. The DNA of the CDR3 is TGCAGCACCCTTACGGACGGGAGCTCCTACAATGAGCAGTTCTTC.

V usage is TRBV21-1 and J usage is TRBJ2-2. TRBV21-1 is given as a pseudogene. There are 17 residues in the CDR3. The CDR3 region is CASGPIGGTENTGELFF. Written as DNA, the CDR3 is TGTGCCAGCGGCCCGATCGGGGGGACAGAGAACACCGGGGAGCTGTTTTTT.

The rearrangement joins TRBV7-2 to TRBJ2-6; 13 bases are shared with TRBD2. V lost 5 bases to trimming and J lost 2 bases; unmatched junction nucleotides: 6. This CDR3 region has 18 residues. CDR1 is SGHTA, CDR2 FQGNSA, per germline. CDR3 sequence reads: CASSPGLAGNAGANVLTF. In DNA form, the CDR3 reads TGTGCCAGCAGCCCGGGACTAGCGGGGAACGCTGGGGCCAACGTCCTGACTTTC.

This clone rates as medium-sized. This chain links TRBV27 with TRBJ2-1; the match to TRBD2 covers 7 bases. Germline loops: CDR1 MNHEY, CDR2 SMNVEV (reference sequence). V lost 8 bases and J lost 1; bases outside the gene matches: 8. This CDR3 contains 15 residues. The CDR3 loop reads CASGAQRDSYNEQFF. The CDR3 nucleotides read TGTGCCAGCGGGGCCCAGCGGGATTCCTACAATGAGCAGTTCTTC.

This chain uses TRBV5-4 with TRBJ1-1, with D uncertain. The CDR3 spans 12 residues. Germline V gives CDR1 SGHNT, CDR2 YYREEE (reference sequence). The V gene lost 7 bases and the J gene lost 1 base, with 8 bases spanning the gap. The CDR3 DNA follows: TGTGCCAGCCAGGTTGGGAACACTGAAGCTTTCTTT. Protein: CASQVGNTEAFF.

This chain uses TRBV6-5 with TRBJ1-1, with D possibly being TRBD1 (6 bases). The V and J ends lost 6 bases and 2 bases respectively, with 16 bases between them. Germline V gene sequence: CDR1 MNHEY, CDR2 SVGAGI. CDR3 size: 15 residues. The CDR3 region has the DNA TGTGCCAGCAGCTCCGGGACACTCATCAACACTGAAGCTTTCTTT. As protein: CASSSGTLINTEAFF.

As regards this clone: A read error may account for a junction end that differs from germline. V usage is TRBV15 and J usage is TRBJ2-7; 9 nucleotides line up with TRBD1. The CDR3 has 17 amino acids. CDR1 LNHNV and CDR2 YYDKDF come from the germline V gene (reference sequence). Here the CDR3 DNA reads TGTGCCACCAGCGGAGAAACCCCGGGACAGGGTTCCTACGAGCAGTACTTC. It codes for CATSGETPGQGSYEQYF.

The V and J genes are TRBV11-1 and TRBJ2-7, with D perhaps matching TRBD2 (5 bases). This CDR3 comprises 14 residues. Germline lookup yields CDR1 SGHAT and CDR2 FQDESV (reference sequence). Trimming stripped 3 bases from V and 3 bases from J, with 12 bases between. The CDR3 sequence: CASSFRGSHYEQYF. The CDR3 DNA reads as TGTGCCAGCAGCTTCCGGGGATCGCACTACGAGCAGTACTTC. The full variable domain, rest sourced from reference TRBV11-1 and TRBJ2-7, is EAEVAQSPRYKITEKSQAVAFWCDPISGHATLYWYRQILGQGPELLVQFQDESVVDDSQLPKDRFSAERLKGVDSTLKIQPAELGDSAMYLCASSFRGSHYEQYFGPGTRLTVT.

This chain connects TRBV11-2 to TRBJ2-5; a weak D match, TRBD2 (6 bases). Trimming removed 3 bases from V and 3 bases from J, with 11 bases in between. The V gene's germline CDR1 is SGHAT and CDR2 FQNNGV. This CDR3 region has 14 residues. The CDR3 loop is CASSFGRGEETQYF. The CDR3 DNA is TGTGCCAGCAGCTTCGGTCGCGGGGAAGAGACCCAGTACTTC.

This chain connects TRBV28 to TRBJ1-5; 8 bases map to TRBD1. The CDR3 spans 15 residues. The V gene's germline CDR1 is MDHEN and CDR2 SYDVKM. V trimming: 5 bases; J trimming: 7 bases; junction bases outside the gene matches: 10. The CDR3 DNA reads TGTGCCAGCAGTCGGCGGACAGGGAGAGGGCAGCCCCAGCATTTT. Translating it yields CASSRRTGRGQPQHF.

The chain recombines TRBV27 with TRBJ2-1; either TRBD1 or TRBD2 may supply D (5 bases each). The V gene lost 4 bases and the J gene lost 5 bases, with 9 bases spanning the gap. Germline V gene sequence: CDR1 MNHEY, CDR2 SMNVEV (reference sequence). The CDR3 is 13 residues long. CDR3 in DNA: TGTGCCAGCAGTTGGGGGACCCACAATGAGCAGTTCTTC. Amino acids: CASSWGTHNEQFF.

DNA of the CDR3: TGTGCCAGCAGTTCATTAGCGGATTCTTACAATGAGCAGTTCTTC. This encodes CASSSLADSYNEQFF. This chain joins TRBV27 and TRBJ2-1; tentatively, D is TRBD2 (6 bases). CDR3 length: 15 amino acids. V lost 4 bases, J lost 4 bases, and 14 bases lay in between. The germline CDR1 and CDR2 sequences are MNHEY and SMNVEV (reference sequence).